The 11 T cell receptor beta chains listed next were all sequenced from one sample in a study of blood T cell repertoires in COVID-19. TCRdb's table, derived via immunoSEQ multiplex PCR, lists solely in-frame clones and lacks some. The data contain roughly 250,000 clones, about four fifths of them singletons. Input material: peripheral blood. Receptors originate from a woman aged 35 to 49 who had recovered from COVID-19.

The count of this clone is one. The V call is TRBV20-1, the J call TRBJ1-2; maybe TRBD1 (5 bases). The CDR3 loop spans 16 amino acids. V was trimmed by 3 bases and J by 4 bases, leaving 21 bases between them. The germline gives CDR1 DFQATT, CDR2 SNEGSKA (reference sequence). CDR3 in DNA: TGCAGTGCTAGTAAGGTGGACCTGACGACAGTCTATGGCTACACCTTC. It specifies CSASKVDLTTVYGYTF.

Comments on this clone: One base away lies a much larger clone, so this may be a sequencing read error. The CDR3 here is CASTRDNSPLHF. CDR3 bases: TGTGCCAGCACCCGAGATAATTCACCCCTCCACTTT. This chain joins TRBV7-9 and TRBJ1-6; D not resolved. CDR1 and CDR2 from the germline V gene are SEHNR and FQNEAQ (reference sequence). V gave up 7 bases and J gave up 5 bases, with 6 bases separating them. The CDR3 has 12 residues.

V and J are TRBV5-6 and TRBJ1-1, with 9 bases fitting TRBD1. Looked up from germline, CDR1 is SGHDT and CDR2 is YYEEEE. This CDR3 is built from 14 residues. The V segment lost 4 bases and the J segment 5 bases; nucleotides outside the gene matches: 6. The CDR3 protein is CASSLGQGRTEAFF. CDR3 DNA sequence: TGTGCCAGCAGCCTGGGACAGGGACGAACTGAAGCTTTCTTT.

The rearrangement joins TRBV7-9 to TRBJ2-4; perhaps TRBD1 as D (5 bases). Germline V CDR1 and CDR2: SEHNR, FQNEAQ (reference sequence). This CDR3 has 15 amino acids. Trimming pared 1 base from V and 6 bases from J, leaving 13 bases between. The CDR3 spells CASSLVGFQGNIQYF. CDR3 bases: TGTGCCAGCAGCTTAGTAGGTTTTCAGGGAAACATTCAGTACTTC.

The rearrangement joins TRBV25-1 to TRBJ1-1; D is undetermined. Germline CDR1 is MGHDK and CDR2 is SYGVNS. This CDR3 contains 13 residues. The ends were cut back, 3 bases at V and 0 bases at J, with 5 bases in the middle. CDR3 loop: CASSDAVNTEAFF. CDR3 in DNA: TGTGCCAGCAGTGATGCAGTGAACACTGAAGCTTTCTTT.

This clone was counted once. This chain joins TRBV19 and TRBJ2-5; D is unclear. CDR1 and CDR2 (germline): LNHDA, SQIVND (reference sequence). This CDR3 spans 13 amino acids. V gave up 1 base and J gave up 6 bases, with 9 bases separating them. The CDR3 loop is CASSIAGWKTQYF. DNA for the CDR3: TGTGCCAGTAGTATAGCGGGTTGGAAGACCCAGTACTTC.

Of note for this clone: Germline is not matched at one junction end, which may reflect a read error. The CDR3 nucleotides read TGCGCCAGCAGCCCTCTGGCTAGCTCCCACAATGAGCAGTTCTTC. Its translation: CASSPLASSHNEQFF. V usage is TRBV4-1 and J usage is TRBJ2-1, with TRBD2 as a possible D gene (5 bases). CDR1 and CDR2 (germline): MGHRA, YSYEKL. The CDR3 has 15 residues.

The chain employs TRBV4-1 and TRBJ1-3, with a weak D call TRBD1 (6 bases). CDR3 length: 14 amino acids. Trimming left V 4 bases short and J 4 bases short, with 11 bases between. Germline CDR1 reads MGHRA; CDR2 reads YSYEKL. CDR3 loop: CASSRPGAGNTIYF. DNA for the CDR3: TGCGCCAGCAGCCGACCAGGGGCCGGAAACACCATATATTTT.

The J gene is TRBJ1-3, the V gene TRBV25-1; tentative D call: TRBD1 (5 bases). The CDR3 consists of 15 residues. Germline values: CDR1 MGHDK, CDR2 SYGVNS. The V end was cut by 5 bases, the J end by 1 base, with 12 bases between. Here the CDR3 DNA reads TGTGCCAGCAGTCCGGCGGGGGGGTCTGGAAACACCATATATTTT. This encodes CASSPAGGSGNTIYF.

The table lists this clone with a count of one. The chain couples TRBV10-3 to TRBJ2-1; 12 nucleotides match TRBD1. The CDR3 spans 14 residues. Germline CDR1 and CDR2: ENHRY and SYGVKD. The junction had 6 bases not matched to a gene; V was cut back by 8 bases and J by 7 bases. Here the CDR3 reads CAIGRGQGANEQFF. The CDR3 DNA sequence: TGTGCCATCGGTAGGGGACAGGGGGCGAATGAGCAGTTCTTC.

The chain employs TRBV7-2 and TRBJ1-5; D gene uncertain. Between the trimmed V and J ends, which lost 4 bases and 4 bases, there was a span of 8 bases. This CDR3 contains 13 residues. Germline V CDR1 and CDR2: SGHTA, FQGNSA. The DNA for the CDR3 is TGTGCCAGCAGCTCCTGGCAGAATCAGCCCCAGCATTTT. Its translation is CASSSWQNQPQHF.